This TCR beta chain originates from a study of cytomegalovirus exposure and HLA in healthy donors. Germline CDR1 reads SGHTA; CDR2 reads FQGNSA. The CDR3 runs to 16 residues. Trimming stripped 0 bases from V and 6 bases from J, with 17 bases between. This clone was seen only a few times. With 60 Vbeta and 13 Jbeta primers, the PCR was carried out. The method was immunoSEQ multiplex PCR; TCRdb's version includes in-frame clones alone and lacks a portion of them. The table lists about 95,000 clones, roughly 80% of them singletons, with roughly 3.4% in the top ten. The sequenced sample consisted of PBMCs. The TCR sequence derives from a man aged 25-45 years in good health and CMV-seropositive. The chain combines TRBV7-2 with TRBJ1-2; perhaps TRBD1 as D (6 bases). The CDR3 DNA sequence: TGTGCCAGCAGCTTAGCTACTTTTACAGGGTCCGATGGCTACACCTTC. The encoded protein is CASSLATFTGSDGYTF.